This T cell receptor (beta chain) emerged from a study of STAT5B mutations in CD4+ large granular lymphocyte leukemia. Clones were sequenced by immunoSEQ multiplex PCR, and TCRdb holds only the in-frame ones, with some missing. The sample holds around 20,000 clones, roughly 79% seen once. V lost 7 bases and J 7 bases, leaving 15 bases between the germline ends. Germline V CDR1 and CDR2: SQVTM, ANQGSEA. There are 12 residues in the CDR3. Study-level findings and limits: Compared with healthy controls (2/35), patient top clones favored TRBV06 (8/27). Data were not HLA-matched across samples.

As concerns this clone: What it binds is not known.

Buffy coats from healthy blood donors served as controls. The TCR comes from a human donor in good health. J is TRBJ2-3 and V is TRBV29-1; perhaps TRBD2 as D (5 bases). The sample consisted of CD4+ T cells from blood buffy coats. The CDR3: CSAGLTAYTQYF. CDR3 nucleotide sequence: TGCAGCGCAGGACTGACGGCCTATACGCAGTATTTT.